One sample yielded the 27 T cell receptor beta chains listed below, sequenced in a study of blood T cell repertoires in COVID-19. Clones were sequenced by immunoSEQ multiplex PCR, and TCRdb holds only the in-frame ones, with some missing. The table records 95,000 to 100,000 clones, 85% to 95% of them present only once. The sample comprised peripheral blood. These receptors originate from a man aged 50 to 60 with active COVID-19.

The chain recombines TRBV19 with TRBJ1-3; D unclear. V was cut by 5 bases and J by 0 bases, with 11 bases left in between. CDR1 and CDR2 (germline): LNHDA, SQIVND (reference sequence). The CDR3 has 15 amino acids. This chain's CDR3 is CASSGQADSGNTIYF. The CDR3 DNA reads as TGTGCCAGTAGTGGCCAGGCCGACTCTGGAAACACCATATATTTT.

The chain combines TRBV9 with TRBJ1-4; 7 positions match TRBD1. The CDR3 covers 16 residues. Unmatched junction bases numbered 8, after V lost 4 bases and J lost 2 bases. In germline, CDR1 is SGDLS, CDR2 YYNGEE. The DNA for the CDR3 is TGTGCCAGCAGCTTTGAGCCGGGACAGACTAATGAAAAACTGTTTTTT. It yields the protein CASSFEPGQTNEKLFF.

This chain links TRBV5-1 with TRBJ2-7; D possibly corresponds to TRBD2 (5 bases). The V gene's germline CDR1 is SGHRS and CDR2 YFSETQ. The CDR3 totals 13 residues. The V gene lost 3 bases and the J gene lost 1 base, with 8 bases spanning the gap. CDR3: CASSSSGSYEQYF. CDR3 bases: TGCGCCAGCAGCTCCTCGGGATCCTACGAGCAGTACTTC.

This chain joins TRBV18 and TRBJ1-3; D remains ambiguous. Germline loops: CDR1 KGHSH, CDR2 LQKENI. Trimming took off 0 bases at V and 0 bases at J, with 12 bases between the two ends. CDR3 length equals 17 residues. In DNA, the CDR3 is TGTGCCAGCTCACCACCTGACGGCGGAAGCTCTGGAAACACCATATATTTT. Translation: CASSPPDGGSSGNTIYF.

The chain employs TRBV19 and TRBJ2-1; 7 nucleotides agree with TRBD2. Trimming took 1 base from V and 0 from J; bases not matched to a gene: 15. CDR1 is LNHDA, CDR2 SQIVND, per germline (reference sequence). The CDR3 runs to 20 residues. The CDR3 here is CASSIGGALADRSSYNEQFF. CDR3 nucleotide sequence: TGTGCCAGTAGTATAGGGGGCGCGCTAGCGGATAGAAGCTCCTACAATGAGCAGTTCTTC.

This clone came up once. The chain is built from TRBV7-9 and TRBJ1-1, with TRBD1 matching over 7 bases. The CDR3 covers 14 residues. Trimming removed 7 bases from V and 3 bases from J; junction bases left unmatched: 8. Germline CDR1 and CDR2: SEHNR and FQNEAQ (reference sequence). CDR3 sequence (DNA): TGTGCCAGCACGCTACAGGGGCCGGACACTGAAGCTTTCTTT. Amino acid sequence: CASTLQGPDTEAFF.

V usage is TRBV11-2 and J usage is TRBJ2-1; TRBD2 matches 11 bases. CDR3 size: 16 residues. Germline V gene data show CDR1 as SGHAT and CDR2 as FQNNGV. V lost 5 bases, J lost 3 bases, and 6 bases stayed unmatched. CDR3 nucleotide sequence: TGTGCCAGCAGCCCGAGTGGACTAGCGGGCTACAATGAGCAGTTCTTC. This sequence encodes CASSPSGLAGYNEQFF.

V is TRBV6-1 and J is TRBJ2-1; 8 nucleotides align to TRBD1. The CDR3 has 14 residues. Germline trimming cut 10 bases from V and 7 bases from J; bases unmatched to any gene: 12. CDR1 is MNHNS, CDR2 SASEGT, per germline. The CDR3 here is CAIADRGRNNEQFF. CDR3 DNA sequence: TGTGCCATCGCTGACAGGGGAAGGAATAATGAGCAGTTCTTC.

The chain recombines TRBV30 with TRBJ1-4; 7 nucleotides align to TRBD1. V gave up 0 bases and J gave up 4 bases; unmatched junction bases: 2. CDR1 GTSNPN and CDR2 SVGIG come from the germline V gene (reference sequence). The CDR3 has 14 residues. CDR3: CAWSVGTDNEKLFF. DNA of the CDR3: TGTGCCTGGAGTGTGGGGACAGATAATGAAAAACTGTTTTTT.

V is TRBV10-3 and J is TRBJ1-1, with 8 bases fitting TRBD1. The germline CDR1 and CDR2 sequences are ENHRY and SYGVKD. V trimming: 4 bases; J trimming: 1 base; junction bases outside the gene matches: 5. The CDR3 totals 15 residues. The CDR3 DNA reads TGTGCCATCAGTGCCGACAGGGGTAAGAACACTGAAGCTTTCTTT. Translation: CAISADRGKNTEAFF.

In this sample, this clone turned up once. The chain couples TRBV18 to TRBJ1-1, with 10 bases lining up with TRBD1. Germline lookup yields CDR1 KGHSH and CDR2 LQKENI. J was trimmed by 1 base and V by 4 bases; bases with no gene match: 3. This CDR3 region has 15 residues. The CDR3 DNA reads as TGTGCCAGCTCACTGACAGGGGGCGGGAACACTGAAGCTTTCTTT. Residues: CASSLTGGGNTEAFF.

The chain employs TRBV2 and TRBJ2-3; weak D call: TRBD2 (6 bases). This CDR3 region has 15 residues. V was pared by 0 bases and J by 2 bases, with 9 bases between. Germline CDR1 and CDR2: SNHLY and FYNNEI. This chain's CDR3 is CASSEAGGSTDTQYF. In DNA form, the CDR3 reads TGTGCCAGCAGTGAAGCGGGAGGATCCACAGATACGCAGTATTTT.

Here the CDR3 reads CAWNTRSGNTIYF. As DNA, the CDR3 is TGTGCCTGGAATACACGCTCTGGAAACACCATATATTTT. This chain links TRBV30 with TRBJ1-3; D uncertain. Germline V gene lookup returns CDR1 GTSNPN and CDR2 SVGIG (reference sequence). This CDR3 is 13 amino acids long. Trimming cost V 4 bases and J 0 bases, with 7 bases left between them.

This chain links TRBV30 with TRBJ1-3; 7 nucleotides align to TRBD1. Per germline, CDR1 GTSNPN and CDR2 SVGIG (reference sequence). The CDR3 has 15 amino acids. V was clipped by 3 bases and J by 0 bases; unmatched bases: 5. CDR3 residues: CAWRTAGGSGNTIYF. Here the CDR3 DNA reads TGTGCCTGGAGAACAGCAGGGGGCTCTGGAAACACCATATATTTT.

The genes are TRBV21-1 and TRBJ2-7; the listed D gene, TRBD2, was not tested against the DNA. TRBV21-1 is listed as a pseudogene. The CDR3 has 20 amino acids. The CDR3 DNA follows: TGTGCCAGCAGCCAACCCATCCCCAACTGGCGGAGGGCAGGTGGGAACGAGCAGTACTTC. This encodes CASSQPIPNWRRAGGNEQYF.

This clone has only a few counts. The V and J genes are TRBV3-1 (or the pseudogene TRBV3-2) and TRBJ1-6; 7 bases line up with TRBD1. CDR1 is LGHDT and CDR2 is YNNKEL in the germline V gene (reference sequence). The CDR3 totals 14 residues. The V segment lost 4 bases and the J segment 7 bases; nucleotides outside the gene matches: 4. The CDR3 reads CASSRDRKNSPLHF. For the CDR3, the DNA is TGTGCCAGCAGCCGGGACAGAAAAAATTCACCCCTCCACTTT.

The J gene is TRBJ2-3, the V gene TRBV10-1; 13 bases agree with TRBD2. Germline lookup yields CDR1 WNHNN and CDR2 SYGVQD (reference sequence). CDR3 length: 16 amino acids. J lost 4 bases, V lost 4 bases, and 5 bases had no gene match. The CDR3 spells CASSGPGLAGPDTQYF. The CDR3 region has the DNA TGCGCCAGCAGTGGGCCGGGACTAGCGGGACCAGATACGCAGTATTTT.

The V and J genes are TRBV19 and TRBJ1-2, with D possibly matching TRBD1 (6 bases). This CDR3 comprises 13 residues. Between the trimmed V and J ends, which lost 5 bases and 4 bases, there was a span of 11 bases. CDR1 is LNHDA and CDR2 is SQIVND in the germline V gene (reference sequence). The DNA of the CDR3 is TGTGCCAGTAGTGCAACAGGGACCTATGGCTACACCTTC. Translation: CASSATGTYGYTF.

The V call is TRBV24-1, the J call TRBJ2-1; D may be TRBD2 (6 bases). This CDR3 spans 15 amino acids. The germline gives CDR1 KGHDR, CDR2 SFDVKD. The V end was cut by 1 base, the J end by 5 bases, with 11 bases between. CDR3 DNA: TGTGCCACCAGTGATTTAGGAGGGGCGGACAATGAGCAGTTCTTC. Encoded protein: CATSDLGGADNEQFF.

The rearrangement links TRBV6-5 to TRBJ1-1; D is undetermined. Germline assignment: CDR1 MNHEY and CDR2 SVGAGI. This CDR3 has 15 residues. Trimming removed 0 bases at V and 4 bases at J, with 12 bases between. CDR3 DNA: TGTGCCAGCAGTTACTCGACCAGGTCTCGCACTGAAGCTTTCTTT. The encoded protein is CASSYSTRSRTEAFF.

The rearrangement links TRBV2 to TRBJ2-2, with TRBD1 matching 8 bases. V gave up 7 bases and J gave up 5 bases; unmatched junction bases: 15. The CDR3 is 17 amino acids. Germline CDR1 SNHLY, CDR2 FYNNEI. For the CDR3, the DNA is TGTGCCAGCACCCGAGGGGGCAGGGGGCTGGGAACCGGGGAGCTGTTTTTT. It specifies CASTRGGRGLGTGELFF.

The chain recombines TRBV13 with TRBJ2-3; 7 positions match TRBD2. The CDR3 length is 18 residues. V lost 3 bases to trimming and J lost 0 bases; unmatched junction nucleotides: 12. CDR1 is PRHDT and CDR2 is FYEKMQ in the germline V gene (reference sequence). CDR3 sequence (DNA): TGTGCCAGCAGCTTTCGGGGGGAGGGCCGTCTTAGCACAGATACGCAGTATTTT. Translated: CASSFRGEGRLSTDTQYF.

The gene calls are TRBV10-3 and TRBJ1-2, with D uncertain. The CDR3 has 12 residues. Looked up from germline, CDR1 is ENHRY and CDR2 is SYGVKD. Trimming took 6 bases from V and 6 from J, leaving 11 bases between them. CDR3 protein: CAIREDLDGYTF. The DNA of the CDR3 is TGTGCCATCAGAGAAGACCTAGATGGCTACACCTTC.

The chain uses TRBV10-3 and TRBJ2-1; maybe TRBD1 (5 bases). V lost 3 bases, J lost 4 bases, and 10 bases lay in between. The CDR3 is made up of 14 amino acids. CDR1 and CDR2 from the germline V gene are ENHRY and SYGVKD. CDR3 sequence reads: CAISDMTAYNEQFF. DNA for the CDR3: TGTGCCATCAGTGACATGACAGCTTACAATGAGCAGTTCTTC.

This CDR3 is CACRFGNTIYF. As DNA, the CDR3 is TGTGCCTGCCGTTTTGGAAACACCATATATTTT. This sequence joins TRBV30 and TRBJ1-3; D not resolved. This CDR3 is built from 11 residues. Germline CDR1 is GTSNPN and CDR2 is SVGIG (reference sequence). V was trimmed by 6 bases and J by 3 bases, leaving 6 bases between them. The whole variable domain, remainder taken from reference TRBV30 and TRBJ1-3, is SQTIHQWPATLVQPVGSPLSLECTVEGTSNPNLYWYRQAAGRGLQLLFYSVGIGQISSEVPQNLSASRPQDRQFILSSKKLLLSDSGFYLCACRFGNTIYFGEGSWLTVV.

The chain employs TRBV2 and TRBJ2-5, with D possibly being TRBD2 (7 bases). Trimming removed 6 bases at V and 3 bases at J, with 11 bases between. CDR3 length: 13 residues. The germline gives CDR1 SNHLY, CDR2 FYNNEI. The CDR3 coding sequence is TGTGCCAGCAGAAGGGGGGGAAAAGAGACCCAGTACTTC. The encoded protein is CASRRGGKETQYF.

The chain joins TRBV3-1 (or the pseudogene TRBV3-2) to TRBJ2-1; TRBD2 agrees at 12 bases. This CDR3 has 21 amino acids. V lost 4 bases to trimming and J lost 2 bases; unmatched junction nucleotides: 18. CDR1 LGHDT and CDR2 YNNKEL come from the germline V gene (reference sequence). The CDR3 reads CASSPGSVGRWTSGTYNEQFF. CDR3 nucleotides: TGTGCCAGCAGCCCTGGCTCCGTAGGAAGATGGACTAGCGGGACCTACAATGAGCAGTTCTTC.